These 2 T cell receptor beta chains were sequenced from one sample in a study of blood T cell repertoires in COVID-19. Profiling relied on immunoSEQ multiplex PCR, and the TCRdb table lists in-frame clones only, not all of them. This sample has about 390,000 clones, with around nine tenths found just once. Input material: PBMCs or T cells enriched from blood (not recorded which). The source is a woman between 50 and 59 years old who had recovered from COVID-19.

CDR3 in amino acids: CASSPVLTGGAYEQYF. CDR3 DNA: TGCGCCAGCAGCCCGGTTTTAACGGGGGGGGCCTACGAGCAGTACTTC. The chain is built from TRBV5-1 and TRBJ2-7, with 8 bases aligning to TRBD2. Germline trimming cut 4 bases from V and 2 bases from J; bases unmatched to any gene: 11. The CDR3 totals 16 residues. Germline-derived CDR1 and CDR2 are SGHRS and YFSETQ.

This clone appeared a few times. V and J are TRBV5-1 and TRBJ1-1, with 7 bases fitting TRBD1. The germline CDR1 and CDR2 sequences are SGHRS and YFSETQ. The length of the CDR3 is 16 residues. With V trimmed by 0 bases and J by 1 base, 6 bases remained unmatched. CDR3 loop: CASSLEKGARNTEAFF. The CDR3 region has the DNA TGCGCCAGCAGCTTGGAGAAGGGGGCGAGGAACACTGAAGCTTTCTTT.